This T cell receptor (beta chain) was found in a study of blood T cell repertoires in COVID-19. As for the study in general: PBMCs, B-cell-depleted T cells, or T cells were the source of the cDNA or gDNA that made up the material.

The CDR3 consists of 14 residues. Unmatched junction bases numbered 7, after V lost 5 bases and J lost 3 bases. CDR1 and CDR2 from the germline V gene are MNHEY and SMNVEV (reference sequence). Only in-frame clones appear in the TCRdb table, and some are missing; sequencing was by immunoSEQ multiplex PCR. The data contain over 250,000 clones, 89% of them seen just once; the ten biggest clones take up 2% to 2.5%. Sequencing was performed on peripheral blood. This clonotype was sampled from a man over 45 with acute or convalescent COVID-19. The chain recombines TRBV27 with TRBJ2-7; 7 bases agree with TRBD1. The CDR3 sequence: CASSPRQGYYEQYF. The DNA of the CDR3 is TGTGCCAGCAGTCCCCGACAGGGATACTACGAGCAGTACTTC.